This T cell receptor (beta chain) emerged from a study of chronic HIV infection and antiretroviral therapy. MiXCR, run by TCRdb on the 5' RACE reads, gives a single entry per CDR3 protein. The repertoire consists of about 48,000 distinct CDR3 sequences, with roughly 19% occurring once and the leading ten covering under 3.5%. This clonotype has a handful of counts. CDR1 and CDR2 from the germline V gene are MGHRA and YSYEKL. The CDR3 runs to 14 residues. Trimming cost V 0 bases and J 3 bases, with 6 bases left between them. Sample: peripheral blood. The chain uses TRBV4-1 and TRBJ2-4; D uncertain. The TCR sequence derives from an adult who had HIV and had not received antiretroviral therapy, or was an uninfected healthy control (not recorded which). This CDR3 is CASSQDGHKNIQYF. The CDR3 nucleotides are TGCGCCAGCAGCCAAGACGGTCACAAAAACATTCAGTACTTC.